This T cell receptor beta chain came from a study of T cells in Graves' hyperthyroidism and ophthalmopathy. Germline V gives CDR1 SNHLY, CDR2 FYNNEI. Trimming took off 7 bases at V and 5 bases at J, with 11 bases between the two ends. This CDR3 is 12 amino acids long. This clonotype was detected many times. TCR beta CDR3 regions were amplified from RNA. The HTBI primer set was used in a first-round RT-PCR of the TCR CDR3. One entry per CDR3 protein results from TCRdb running MiXCR on the multiplex PCR reads. Altogether roughly 510,000 distinct CDR3 sequences are present, 20% being singletons, with the ten largest covering about 25%.

The origin of this receptor is a man in his late teens or twenties with Graves' hyperthyroidism. The sequenced material came from blood. The chain uses TRBV2 and TRBJ1-1; no clear D. DNA of the CDR3: TGTGCCAGCAAAAGAGGGCTTACTGAAGCTTTCTTT. Protein: CASKRGLTEAFF.